This entry lists 26 T cell receptor beta chains sequenced from one sample in a study of T cells in Graves' hyperthyroidism and ophthalmopathy (dated by TCRdb to about 2019). Library preparation was by multiplex PCR. The sequencing machine was an Illumina HiSeq 2000. Amplification of TCR beta CDR3 regions was carried out from RNA transcripts. For the first round of RT-PCR on the TCR CDR3, the HTBI primer set was used together with the Qiagen OneStep RT-PCR kit. TCRdb redid the processing of the public reads, applying fastp at Q25 and MiXCR, and retained in-frame beta chains. Here each entry gathers all rows of one CDR3 protein and keeps the most common genes and DNA. This sample lists about 360,000 distinct CDR3 sequences; 13% were detected once. The ten largest clones represent 9.2% of the sample. Specimen: blood. The receptors were sampled from a woman between 18 and 29 years old with Graves' hyperthyroidism.

In this sample, this clonotype turned up many times. J is TRBJ2-4 and V is TRBV20-1; 8 bases line up with TRBD2. Germline loops: CDR1 DFQATT, CDR2 SNEGSKA (reference sequence). The CDR3 totals 13 residues. Trimming cost V 8 bases and J 7 bases; bases outside gene matches: 10. This CDR3 reads CSTPTASGNIQYF. The CDR3 DNA follows: TGCAGTACCCCCACGGCTAGCGGGAACATTCAGTACTTC.

This clonotype occurred many times. The CDR3 bases are TGTGCCAGCACCTCCCGATGGGCACACTCCCGTGCGGGTAACACAGATACGCAGTATTTT. This gives the protein CASTSRWAHSRAGNTDTQYF. This chain uses TRBV7-9 with TRBJ2-3, with D possibly being TRBD2 (5 bases). Trimming removed 7 bases from V and 2 bases from J, with 31 bases in between. This CDR3 region has 20 residues. Per germline, CDR1 SEHNR and CDR2 FQNEAQ (reference sequence).

The chain is built from TRBV14 and TRBJ2-1; maybe TRBD2 (7 bases). V was pared by 1 base and J by 0 bases, with 22 bases between. The CDR3 loop spans 20 amino acids. Germline CDR1 and CDR2: SGHDN and FVKESK. CDR3 nucleotides: TGTGCCAGCAGCCAAGGAGGGGGGAGGGCCTGGGAGGGCTCCTACAATGAGCAGTTCTTC. It codes for CASSQGGGRAWEGSYNEQFF. The whole variable domain, filled in from reference TRBV14 and TRBJ2-1, reads EAGVTQFPSHSVIEKGQTVTLRCDPISGHDNLYWYRRVMGKEIKFLLHFVKESKQDESGMPNNRFLAERTGGTYSTLKVQPAELEDSGVYFCASSQGGGRAWEGSYNEQFFGPGTRLTVL.

About this clonotype itself: This sequence may be a read error, since a much larger clone differs from it by one base. The V call is TRBV20-1, the J call TRBJ2-3; D might be TRBD2 (6 bases). The germline V and J ends were trimmed by 6 bases and 1 base, with 17 bases remaining between them. The CDR3 is 15 residues long. CDR1 DFQATT and CDR2 SNEGSKA come from the germline V gene (reference sequence). The CDR3 here is CSAPDGSWGTDTQYF. The CDR3 DNA sequence: TGCAGTGCCCCAGACGGGAGCTGGGGCACAGATACGCAGTATTTT.

This clonotype was observed many times. The chain is built from TRBV5-1 and TRBJ2-2; TRBD2 agrees at 8 bases. Germline trimming cut 2 bases from V and 1 base from J; bases unmatched to any gene: 4. The germline gives CDR1 SGHRS, CDR2 YFSETQ. The length of the CDR3 is 16 residues. The CDR3 DNA is TGCGCCAGCAGCTTCCGTGCGGGAGGGAACACCGGGGAGCTGTTTTTT. Protein: CASSFRAGGNTGELFF.

Many counts were recorded for this clonotype. The chain recombines TRBV28 with TRBJ1-1; no definite D call. The CDR3 is made up of 13 amino acids. Between the trimmed V and J ends, which lost 5 bases and 1 base, there was a span of 8 bases. Germline values: CDR1 MDHEN, CDR2 SYDVKM. The DNA for the CDR3 is TGTGCCAGCAGTCGAACCACGAACACTGAAGCTTTCTTT. Its translation: CASSRTTNTEAFF.

The table lists this clonotype with many counts. The CDR3 spells CASSSPTPPGVPYEQYF. CDR3 bases: TGTGCCAGCAGCTCCCCCACCCCCCCGGGGGTACCCTACGAGCAGTACTTC. The V and J genes are TRBV7-9 and TRBJ2-7; a possible D gene is TRBD2 (6 bases). With 4 bases removed from V and 2 bases from J, the gap between germline ends came to 21 bases. Germline V gene data show CDR1 as SEHNR and CDR2 as FQNEAQ (reference sequence). CDR3 length equals 17 residues.

This clonotype was detected ten times or more. The genes are TRBV27 and TRBJ2-7; D is perhaps TRBD2 (6 bases). From germline, CDR1 is MNHEY and CDR2 SMNVEV (reference sequence). V lost 5 bases and J 3 bases, leaving 17 bases between the germline ends. CDR3 length: 15 amino acids. The CDR3 is CASSGPGLGFYEQYF. CDR3 DNA sequence: TGTGCCAGCAGTGGCCCGGGACTTGGGTTCTACGAGCAGTACTTC.

This clonotype has ten or more counts. The rearrangement uses TRBV7-9 and TRBJ2-7; 14 bases are shared with TRBD2. This CDR3 contains 14 residues. Germline loops: CDR1 SEHNR, CDR2 FQNEAQ (reference sequence). V shed 3 bases and J 6 bases; nucleotides not matched to a gene: 1. The CDR3 coding sequence is TGTGCCAGCAGCTTCGGGACTAGCGGGAGCGAGCAGTACTTC. This gives the protein CASSFGTSGSEQYF.

This clonotype was picked up many times. V and J are TRBV7-3 and TRBJ2-7, with TRBD2 matching over 7 bases. The CDR3 runs 15 residues. Trimming removed 2 bases from V and 3 bases from J; junction bases left unmatched: 7. The germline V gene encodes CDR1 SGHTA and CDR2 FQGTGA. The CDR3 reads CASSLGLAANYEQYF. CDR3 sequence (DNA): TGTGCCAGCAGCTTAGGGCTAGCGGCCAACTACGAGCAGTACTTC. The entire variable domain, with the rest obtained from reference TRBV7-3 and TRBJ2-7, is as follows: GAGVSQTPSNKVTEKGKYVELRCDPISGHTALYWYRQSLGQGPEFLIYFQGTGAADDSGLPNDRFFAVRPEGSVSTLKIQRTERGDSAVYLCASSLGLAANYEQYFGPGTRLTVT.

This clonotype was detected ten times or more. This chain uses TRBV28 with TRBJ2-1; perhaps TRBD2 as D (6 bases). The CDR3 consists of 12 residues. V was cut by 6 bases and J by 8 bases, with 11 bases left in between. The germline gives CDR1 MDHEN, CDR2 SYDVKM. The CDR3 bases are TGTGCCAGCAGGGGGGGAGACGATGAGCAGTTCTTC. Translated: CASRGGDDEQFF. Full variable domain (outside the CDR3, taken from reference TRBV28 and TRBJ2-1): DVKVTQSSRYLVKRTGEKVFLECVQDMDHENMFWYRQDPGLGLRLIYFSYDVKMKEKGDIPEGYSVSREKKERFSLILESASTNQTSMYLCASRGGDDEQFFGPGTRLTVL.

This clonotype was counted at least ten times. The chain uses TRBV12-3 or TRBV12-4 and TRBJ1-4; D not certain. Trimming cost V 4 bases and J 6 bases, with 3 bases left between them. The CDR3 is 11 amino acids. The CDR3 reads CASSSYEKLFF. The CDR3, as DNA: TGTGCCAGCAGTTCCTATGAAAAACTGTTTTTT.

This clonotype was counted many times. V usage is TRBV18 and J usage is TRBJ2-2; D gene ambiguous. Germline V gene lookup returns CDR1 KGHSH and CDR2 LQKENI. This CDR3 region has 14 residues. Trimming cost V 3 bases and J 5 bases, with 10 bases left between them. CDR3 sequence: CASSPSRGTGELFF. CDR3 bases: TGTGCCAGCTCACCTTCACGTGGGACCGGGGAGCTGTTTTTT.

This clonotype was detected ten times or more. The CDR3 nucleotides read TGTGCCAGCAGCTTAGCCGACAGGTACTCCTACGAGCAGTACTTC. This encodes CASSLADRYSYEQYF. The chain has TRBV7-9 and TRBJ2-7; the D gene is possibly TRBD1 (6 bases). V shed 0 bases and J shed 0 bases, with 9 bases lying between them. The CDR3 contains 15 residues. Per germline, CDR1 SEHNR and CDR2 FQNEAQ (reference sequence).

This clonotype was seen ten or more times. The V gene is TRBV6-1, the J gene TRBJ2-5; D remains unclear. Germline lookup yields CDR1 MNHNS and CDR2 SASEGT. Trimming removed 6 bases from V and 0 bases from J, with 14 bases in between. The CDR3 covers 15 residues. DNA of the CDR3: TGTGCCAGCAGCCCCTACGGTAGGAACCAAGAGACCCAGTACTTC. Translation gives CASSPYGRNQETQYF.

The J gene is TRBJ2-6, the V gene TRBV9; D not certain. This CDR3 is 16 amino acids long. Trimming removed 4 bases at V and 1 base at J, with 12 bases between. The germline gives CDR1 SGDLS, CDR2 YYNGEE. The CDR3 is CASSPKTLSGANVLTF. The DNA for the CDR3 is TGTGCCAGCAGCCCGAAGACCCTTTCTGGGGCCAACGTCCTGACTTTC.

This clonotype came up many times. The chain carries TRBV12-3 or TRBV12-4 and TRBJ2-1; possible D gene TRBD2, 5 bases. V lost 6 bases to trimming and J lost 0 bases, with 18 bases between them. The CDR3 covers 17 residues. The CDR3 DNA sequence: TGTGCCAGCAGCGACTTACCCGGGGAGAGCTCCTACAATGAGCAGTTCTTC. Translation: CASSDLPGESSYNEQFF.

This clonotype appeared many times. The chain employs TRBV7-3 and TRBJ2-5; 7 bases line up with TRBD2. The trim removed 2 bases at V and 1 base at J, leaving 4 bases unmatched. Looked up from germline, CDR1 is SGHTA and CDR2 is FQGTGA. The CDR3 covers 15 residues. The CDR3 DNA follows: TGTGCCAGCAGCTTAGTGGGGGGGGTCCAAGAGACCCAGTACTTC. This translates into CASSLVGGVQETQYF. The complete variable domain, with remaining parts taken from reference TRBV7-3 and TRBJ2-5, reads GAGVSQTPSNKVTEKGKYVELRCDPISGHTALYWYRQSLGQGPEFLIYFQGTGAADDSGLPNDRFFAVRPEGSVSTLKIQRTERGDSAVYLCASSLVGGVQETQYFGPGTRLLVL.

In this sample, this clonotype turned up many times. The rearrangement joins TRBV7-2 to TRBJ2-5; 8 nucleotides align to TRBD1. The CDR3 spans 14 residues. Germline CDR1 SGHTA, CDR2 FQGNSA. With V trimmed by 5 bases and J by 7 bases, 9 bases remained unmatched. CDR3 sequence: CASSPWTGSGTQYF. For the CDR3, the DNA is TGTGCCAGCAGCCCCTGGACAGGGTCGGGGACCCAGTACTTC.

The chain couples TRBV2 to TRBJ2-7; D unresolved. CDR1 SNHLY and CDR2 FYNNEI come from the germline V gene. The V gene lost 6 bases and the J gene lost 2 bases, with 17 bases spanning the gap. The CDR3 has 15 amino acids. The CDR3 nucleotides are TGTGCCAGCAGCCGCCGCCCAACGACAACCTACGAGCAGTACTTC. Protein product: CASSRRPTTTYEQYF.

The chain links TRBV7-3 to TRBJ2-3, with 9 bases matching TRBD2. After removal of 2 bases from V and 4 bases from J, the junction contained 4 bases not matched to a gene. Germline V CDR1 and CDR2: SGHTA, FQGTGA. This CDR3 spans 15 amino acids. The CDR3 loop reads CASSLAGGTSDTQYF. The CDR3 DNA is TGTGCCAGCAGCTTAGCGGGGGGGACATCAGATACGCAGTATTTT.

In this sample, this clonotype turned up a few times. The V and J genes are TRBV4-1 and TRBJ2-7, with D possibly TRBD2 on 5 matching bases. The length of the CDR3 is 15 residues. Germline V CDR1 and CDR2: MGHRA, YSYEKL. V dropped 1 base and J dropped 7 bases, with 17 bases sitting between them. The CDR3 here is CASSQAITSMWEQYF. Here the CDR3 DNA reads TGCGCCAGCAGCCAAGCAATAACTAGTATGTGGGAGCAGTACTTC.

There are many counts of this clonotype. The chain couples TRBV7-9 to TRBJ2-7, with 12 bases identical to TRBD2. This CDR3 is 15 amino acids long. V shed 5 bases and J 2 bases; nucleotides not matched to a gene: 4. Germline V lookup: CDR1 SEHNR, CDR2 FQNEAQ (reference sequence). In DNA, the CDR3 is TGTGCCAGCAGCCGGTGGACTAGCGGGGCCTACGAGCAGTACTTC. The encoded protein is CASSRWTSGAYEQYF.

The sample holds many counts of this clonotype. The chain carries TRBV11-3 and TRBJ1-3; maybe TRBD1 (5 bases). The CDR3 runs 15 residues. Trimming left V 1 base short and J 4 bases short, with 11 bases between. The germline CDR1 and CDR2 sequences are SGHNT and YENEEA. The CDR3 loop is CASSLGGTSGNTIYF. Written as DNA, the CDR3 is TGTGCCAGCAGCTTAGGTGGGACCTCCGGAAACACCATATATTTT.

This clonotype was counted between two and nine times. The CDR3 DNA reads as TGTGCCAGCAGTTACTCGACCGGCCCCACCCTCCACTTT. Its translation: CASSYSTGPTLHF. The rearrangement joins TRBV6-6 to TRBJ1-6; D remains ambiguous. CDR1 and CDR2 from the germline V gene are MNHNY and SVGAGI (reference sequence). V gave up 0 bases and J gave up 14 bases, with 11 bases separating them. CDR3 length: 13 amino acids.

This clonotype was detected ten times or more. The J gene is TRBJ2-7, the V gene TRBV28, with D perhaps TRBD1 (7 bases). The CDR3 is 15 amino acids. Trimming left V 3 bases short and J 4 bases short, with 16 bases between. CDR1 is MDHEN, CDR2 SYDVKM, per germline. CDR3 in amino acids: CASSFGGGVWYEQYF. For the CDR3, the DNA is TGTGCCAGCAGTTTTGGAGGGGGCGTCTGGTACGAGCAGTACTTC.